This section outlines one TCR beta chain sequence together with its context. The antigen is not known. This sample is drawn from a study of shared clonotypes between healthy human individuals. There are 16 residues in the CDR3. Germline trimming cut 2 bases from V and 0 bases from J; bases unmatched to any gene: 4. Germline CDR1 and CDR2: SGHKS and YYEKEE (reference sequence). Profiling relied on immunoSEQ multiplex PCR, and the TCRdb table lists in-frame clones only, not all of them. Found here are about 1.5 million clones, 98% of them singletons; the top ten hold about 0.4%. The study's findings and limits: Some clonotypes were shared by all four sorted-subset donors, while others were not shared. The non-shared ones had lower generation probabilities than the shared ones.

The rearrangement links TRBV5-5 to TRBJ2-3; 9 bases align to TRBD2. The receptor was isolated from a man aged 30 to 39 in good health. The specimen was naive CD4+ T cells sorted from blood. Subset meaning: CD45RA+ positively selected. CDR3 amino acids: CASSLRLAASTDTQYF. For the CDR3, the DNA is TGTGCCAGCAGCTTACGACTAGCGGCTAGCACAGATACGCAGTATTTT.